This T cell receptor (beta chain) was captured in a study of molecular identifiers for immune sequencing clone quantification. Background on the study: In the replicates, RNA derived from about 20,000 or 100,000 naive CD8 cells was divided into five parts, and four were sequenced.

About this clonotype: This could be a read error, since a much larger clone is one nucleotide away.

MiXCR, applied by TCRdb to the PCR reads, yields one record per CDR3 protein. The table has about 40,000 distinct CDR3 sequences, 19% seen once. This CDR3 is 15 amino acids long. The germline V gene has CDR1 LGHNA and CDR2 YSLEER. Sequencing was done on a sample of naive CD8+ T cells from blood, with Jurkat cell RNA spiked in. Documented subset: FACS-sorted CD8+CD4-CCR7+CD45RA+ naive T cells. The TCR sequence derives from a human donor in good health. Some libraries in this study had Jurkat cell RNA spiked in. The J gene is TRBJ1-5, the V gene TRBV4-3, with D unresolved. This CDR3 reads CARSQDRFSNQPQHF. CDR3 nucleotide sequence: TGCGCCCGCAGCCAGGACCGATTTAGCAATCAGCCCCAGCATTTT.